This T cell receptor beta chain was documented in a study of blood T cells in healthy people across ages. Germline loops: CDR1 DFQATT, CDR2 SNEGSKA (reference sequence). The CDR3 spans 14 residues. After removal of 3 bases from V and 3 bases from J, the junction contained 7 bases not matched to a gene. Then a second PCR, running about 6 to 11 cycles, was carried out with a sample-barcoded 5' primer and a J-beta primer mix. TCRdb re-derived calls from the 5' RACE reads in MiXCR, one entry per CDR3 protein. The sample consists of about 730,000 distinct CDR3 sequences, roughly 41% of them appearing once. A remark on this clonotype: Its antigen is not identified.

Study conclusions and caveats: Changes in expanded clonotypes were possibly confounded, as the CMV status of donors was unknown.

The source is a woman aged 55-69 years in good health. V is TRBV20-1 and J is TRBJ2-7, with TRBD2 matching 8 bases. The sample comprised blood. CDR3 bases: TGCAGTGCTAGCCCCCAGCGGGAGCACTACGAGCAGTACTTC. Its protein product is CSASPQREHYEQYF.